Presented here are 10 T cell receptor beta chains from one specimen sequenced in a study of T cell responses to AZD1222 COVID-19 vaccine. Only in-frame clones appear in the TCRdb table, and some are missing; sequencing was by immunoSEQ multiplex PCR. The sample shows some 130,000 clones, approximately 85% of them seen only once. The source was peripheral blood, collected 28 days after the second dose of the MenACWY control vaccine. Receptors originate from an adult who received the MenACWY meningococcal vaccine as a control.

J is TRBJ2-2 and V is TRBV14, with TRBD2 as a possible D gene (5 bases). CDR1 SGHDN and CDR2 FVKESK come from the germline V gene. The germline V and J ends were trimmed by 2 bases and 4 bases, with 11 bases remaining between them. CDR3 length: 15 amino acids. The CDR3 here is CASSQLRLPTGELFF. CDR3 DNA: TGTGCCAGCAGCCAACTTAGACTACCCACCGGGGAGCTGTTTTTT.

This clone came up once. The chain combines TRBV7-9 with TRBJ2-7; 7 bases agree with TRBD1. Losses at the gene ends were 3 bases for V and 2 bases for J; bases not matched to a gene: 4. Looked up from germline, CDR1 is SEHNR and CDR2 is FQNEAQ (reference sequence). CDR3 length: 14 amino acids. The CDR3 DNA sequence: TGTGCCAGCAGCTTCAGGACAGGACCCTACGAGCAGTACTTC. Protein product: CASSFRTGPYEQYF.

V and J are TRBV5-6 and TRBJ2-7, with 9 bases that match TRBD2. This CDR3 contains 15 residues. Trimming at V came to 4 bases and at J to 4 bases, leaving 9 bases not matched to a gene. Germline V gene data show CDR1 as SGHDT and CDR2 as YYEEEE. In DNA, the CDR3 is TGTGCCAGCAGCCGCGTAGGGCTAGCGGGATACGAGCAGTACTTC. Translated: CASSRVGLAGYEQYF.

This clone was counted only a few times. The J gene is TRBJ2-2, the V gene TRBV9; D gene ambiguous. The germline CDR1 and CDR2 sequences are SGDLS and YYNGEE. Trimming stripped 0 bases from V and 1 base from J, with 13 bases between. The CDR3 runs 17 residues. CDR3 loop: CASSVAPNKRNTGELFF. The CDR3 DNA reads TGTGCCAGCAGCGTAGCCCCCAATAAACGGAACACCGGGGAGCTGTTTTTT.

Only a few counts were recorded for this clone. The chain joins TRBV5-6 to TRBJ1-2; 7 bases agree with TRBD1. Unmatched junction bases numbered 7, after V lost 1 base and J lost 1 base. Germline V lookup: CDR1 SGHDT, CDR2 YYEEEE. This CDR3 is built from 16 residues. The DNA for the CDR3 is TGTGCCAGCAGCTTGTGGGGACAGATTATTAACTATGGCTACACCTTC. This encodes CASSLWGQIINYGYTF.

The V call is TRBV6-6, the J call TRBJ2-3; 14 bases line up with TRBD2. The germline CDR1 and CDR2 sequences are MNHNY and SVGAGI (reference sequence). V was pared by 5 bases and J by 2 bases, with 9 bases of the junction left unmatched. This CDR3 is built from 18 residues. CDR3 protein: CASSPFPTSGGVTDTQYF. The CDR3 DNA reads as TGTGCCAGCAGTCCCTTTCCGACTAGCGGGGGGGTCACAGATACGCAGTATTTT.

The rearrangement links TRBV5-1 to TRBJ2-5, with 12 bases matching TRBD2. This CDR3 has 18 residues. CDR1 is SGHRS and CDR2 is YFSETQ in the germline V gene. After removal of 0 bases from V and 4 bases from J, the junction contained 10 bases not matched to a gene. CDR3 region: CASSLGNLAGGPRETQYF. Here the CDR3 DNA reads TGCGCCAGCAGCTTGGGAAATCTAGCGGGAGGGCCCCGAGAGACCCAGTACTTC. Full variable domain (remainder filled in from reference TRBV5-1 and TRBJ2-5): KAGVTQTPRYLIKTRGQQVTLSCSPISGHRSVSWYQQTPGQGLQFLFEYFSETQRNKGNFPGRFSGRQFSNSRSEMNVSTLELGDSALYLCASSLGNLAGGPRETQYFGPGTRLLVL.

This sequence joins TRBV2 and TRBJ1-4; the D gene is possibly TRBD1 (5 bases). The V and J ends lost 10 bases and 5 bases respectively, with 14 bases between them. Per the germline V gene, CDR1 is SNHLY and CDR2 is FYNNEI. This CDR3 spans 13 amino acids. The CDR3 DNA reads TGTGCCACCTCCGGGACCGAAAATGAAAAACTGTTTTTT. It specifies CATSGTENEKLFF.

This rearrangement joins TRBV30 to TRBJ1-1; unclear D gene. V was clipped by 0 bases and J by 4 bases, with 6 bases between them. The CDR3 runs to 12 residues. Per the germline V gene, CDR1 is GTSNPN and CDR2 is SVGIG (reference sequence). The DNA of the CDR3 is TGTGCCTGGAGTGTATTGGGCACTGAAGCTTTCTTT. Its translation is CAWSVLGTEAFF. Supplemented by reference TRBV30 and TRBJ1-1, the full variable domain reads SQTIHQWPATLVQPVGSPLSLECTVEGTSNPNLYWYRQAAGRGLQLLFYSVGIGQISSEVPQNLSASRPQDRQFILSSKKLLLSDSGFYLCAWSVLGTEAFFGQGTRLTVV.

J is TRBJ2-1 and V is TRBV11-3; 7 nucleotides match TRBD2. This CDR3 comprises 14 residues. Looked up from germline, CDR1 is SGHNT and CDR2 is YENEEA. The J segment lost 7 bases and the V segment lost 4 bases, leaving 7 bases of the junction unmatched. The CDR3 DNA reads TGTGCCAGCAGCTCGGGGGGAAGAGGGAATGAGCAGTTCTTC. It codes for CASSSGGRGNEQFF.